This TCR beta chain was profiled in a study of radiotherapy plus CTLA-4 blockade in lung cancer. Whole-study findings and limits: Reports state that early shifts in blood T cell clones, with interferon-beta, best predicted response. TCR clones from tumors expanded in blood after radiotherapy plus ipilimumab.

Of note for this clone: What it binds is unknown.

Sequencing used immunoSEQ multiplex PCR; TCRdb keeps in-frame clones, though not all of them. The table has approximately 40,000 clones, around 70% seen once. The clonotype was recovered from a human donor with non-small cell lung cancer who had stable disease on radiotherapy plus ipilimumab. The sequencing used peripheral blood, collected from a patient treated with radiotherapy plus ipilimumab.

The CDR3 region has the DNA TGTGCCAGCAGCTATAACCAGGGGGGACTCTACGAGCAGTACTTC. As protein: CASSYNQGGLYEQYF. This rearrangement joins TRBV11-3 to TRBJ2-5, with D perhaps TRBD1 (7 bases). The closer fit of TRBJ2-7 to the DNA end suggests the J call may be wrong. CDR3 length: 15 residues. The germline CDR1 and CDR2 sequences are SGHNT and YENEEA.